This T cell receptor beta chain was sequenced for a study of T cells in Graves' hyperthyroidism and ophthalmopathy. Amplification of TCR beta CDR3 regions was performed using RNA transcripts as template. TCR CDR3 regions were first amplified by RT-PCR with HTBI primers. A single record per CDR3 protein comes from TCRdb applying MiXCR to the multiplex PCR reads. This sample has over 450,000 distinct CDR3 sequences, with 15% to 20% found just once. This clonotype was seen ten or more times. The V and J ends lost 3 bases and 7 bases, in that order; junction bases with no gene match: 11. The CDR3 covers 16 residues. In germline, CDR1 is SGHRS, CDR2 YFSETQ.

Sequenced input: blood. The sequence came from a woman aged 18-29 years with Graves' ophthalmopathy. The chain has TRBV5-1 and TRBJ2-7, with TRBD2 matching 12 bases. The CDR3 region has the DNA TGCGCCAGCAGCTCACCTAGCGGGAGGGCCGCACGAGAGCAGTACTTC. It specifies CASSSPSGRAAREQYF.